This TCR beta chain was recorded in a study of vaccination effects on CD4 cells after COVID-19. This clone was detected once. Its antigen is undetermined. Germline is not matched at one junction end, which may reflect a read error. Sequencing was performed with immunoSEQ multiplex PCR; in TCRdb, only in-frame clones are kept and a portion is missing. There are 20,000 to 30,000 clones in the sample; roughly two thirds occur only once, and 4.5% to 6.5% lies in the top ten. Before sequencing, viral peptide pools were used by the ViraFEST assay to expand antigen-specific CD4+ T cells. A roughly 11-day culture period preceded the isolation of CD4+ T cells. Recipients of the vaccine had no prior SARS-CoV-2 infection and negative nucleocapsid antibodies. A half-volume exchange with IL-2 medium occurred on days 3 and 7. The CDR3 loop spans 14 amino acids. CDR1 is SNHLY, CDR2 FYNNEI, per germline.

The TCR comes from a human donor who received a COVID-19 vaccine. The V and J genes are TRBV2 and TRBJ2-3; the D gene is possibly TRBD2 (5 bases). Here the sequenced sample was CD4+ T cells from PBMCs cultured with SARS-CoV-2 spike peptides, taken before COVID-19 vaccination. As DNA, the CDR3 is TGTGCCAGCAATGAAGGAACGCGGGCGGATACGCAGTATTTT. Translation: CASNEGTRADTQYF.